The rows below give T cell receptor beta chains drawn from one sample of a study of CD8 T cells in Susac syndrome. One entry per CDR3 protein, called by TCRdb with MiXCR from the immunoSEQ multiplex PCR reads. The repertoire consists of approximately 140,000 distinct CDR3 sequences, with approximately 79% occurring once and the leading ten covering roughly 0.5%. The source material was CD8+ T cells from PBMCs. These receptors came from a human donor with multiple sclerosis. Both conserved end residues are trimmed from each CDR3.

j_call: TRBJ2-1
v_call: TRBV13
cdr3_aa: ASSFASGLTASYNEQF

j_call: TRBJ2-7
v_call: TRBV7-9
cdr3_aa: ASSLGRAGEQY

j_call: TRBJ1-5
v_call: TRBV6-6
cdr3_aa: ASRPPGSNQPQH

j_call: TRBJ2-1
v_call: TRBV5-6
cdr3_aa: ASSLAPADGNEQF

j_call: TRBJ1-2
v_call: TRBV4-2
cdr3_aa: ASSQDGYPGYT

j_call: TRBJ2-1
v_call: TRBV4-3
cdr3_aa: ASSHFPAASYNEQF

j_call: TRBJ2-7
v_call: TRBV6-5
cdr3_aa: ASTKLSSSYEQY

j_call: TRBJ1-2
v_call: TRBV5-1
cdr3_aa: ASSLDLMGTPTYGYT

j_call: TRBJ2-1
v_call: TRBV11-2
cdr3_aa: ASSLEGPGTEQF

j_call: TRBJ1-5
v_call: TRBV3-1
cdr3_aa: ASSQRGRNQPQH

j_call: TRBJ1-4
v_call: TRBV20-1
cdr3_aa: SARVLRGPGATNEKLF

j_call: TRBJ2-1
v_call: TRBV11-1
cdr3_aa: ASSPWRRRQF

j_call: TRBJ2-1
v_call: TRBV25-1
cdr3_aa: ASSHSDAPEF

j_call: TRBJ1-1
v_call: TRBV7-9
cdr3_aa: ATTGPWITEAF

j_call: TRBJ2-5
v_call: TRBV25-1
cdr3_aa: ASSEWVKKGETQY

j_call: TRBJ1-1
v_call: TRBV7-6
cdr3_aa: ASSPPWQSEAF

j_call: TRBJ1-5
v_call: TRBV2
cdr3_aa: ASSEAANQPQH

j_call: TRBJ2-7
v_call: TRBV12-3/TRBV12-4
cdr3_aa: ASSLSSGGAYEQY

j_call: TRBJ2-1
v_call: TRBV6-1
cdr3_aa: ASSKTVFDWNEQF

j_call: TRBJ2-3
v_call: TRBV19
cdr3_aa: ASSTMTGGADTQY

j_call: TRBJ2-5
v_call: TRBV2
cdr3_aa: ASSDSWTGRETQY

j_call: TRBJ1-2
v_call: TRBV28
cdr3_aa: ASSRRTFAYGYT

j_call: TRBJ2-5
v_call: TRBV5-5
cdr3_aa: ASYGQSQETQY

j_call: TRBJ1-1
v_call: TRBV2
cdr3_aa: ASSEDRLNTEAF

j_call: TRBJ1-1
v_call: TRBV30
cdr3_aa: AWSTISGAEAF

j_call: TRBJ2-3
v_call: TRBV27
cdr3_aa: ASSLSPGLPRDTQY

j_call: TRBJ2-2
v_call: TRBV2
cdr3_aa: ASSEEGTINTVELF